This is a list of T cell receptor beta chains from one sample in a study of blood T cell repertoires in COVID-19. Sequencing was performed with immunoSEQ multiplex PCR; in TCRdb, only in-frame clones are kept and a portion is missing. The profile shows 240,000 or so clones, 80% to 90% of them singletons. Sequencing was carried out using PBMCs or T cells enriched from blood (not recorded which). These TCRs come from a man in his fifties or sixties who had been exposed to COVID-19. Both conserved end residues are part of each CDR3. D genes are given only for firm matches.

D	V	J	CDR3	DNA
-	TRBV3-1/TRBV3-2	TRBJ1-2	CASSQDHRGGYTF	TGTGCCAGCAGCCAAGATCACCGCGGGGGCTACACCTTC
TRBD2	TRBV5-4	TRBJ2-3	CASSKLAGGPTDTQYF	TGTGCCAGCAGTAAACTAGCGGGAGGGCCTACAGATACGCAGTATTTT
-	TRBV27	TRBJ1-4	CASSLRRGSTNEKLFF	TGTGCCAGCAGTTTAAGAAGGGGTTCGACTAATGAAAAACTGTTTTTT
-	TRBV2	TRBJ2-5	CASSEDFGDQETQYF	TGTGCCAGCAGTGAGGACTTTGGGGACCAAGAGACCCAGTACTTC
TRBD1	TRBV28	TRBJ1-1	CASRLLTGGNTEAFF	TGTGCCAGCAGGCTACTGACAGGGGGGAACACTGAAGCTTTCTTT
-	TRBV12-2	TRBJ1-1	CASRQGGTEAFF	TGTGCAAGTCGCCAGGGAGGCACTGAAGCTTTCTTT
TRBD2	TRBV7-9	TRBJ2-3	CASSPGLAGAGDTQYF	TGTGCCAGCAGCCCCGGACTAGCGGGGGCCGGAGATACGCAGTATTTT
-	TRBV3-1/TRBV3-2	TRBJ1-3	CASSQDPTVGNTIYF	TGTGCCAGCAGCCAAGATCCGACAGTAGGAAACACCATATATTTT
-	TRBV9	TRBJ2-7	CASSARGADSYEQYF	TGTGCCAGCAGCGCTCGTGGGGCTGACTCCTACGAGCAGTACTTC
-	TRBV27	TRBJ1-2	CASSFSGGDYGYTF	TGTGCCAGCAGTTTCTCGGGTGGAGACTATGGCTACACCTTC
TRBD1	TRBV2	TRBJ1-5	CASSGPDRGSQPQHF	TGTGCCAGCAGTGGGCCGGACAGGGGGAGCCAGCCCCAGCATTTT